The clone carrying this T cell receptor beta chain was picked up a small number of times. These data are taken from a study of blood T cell repertoires in COVID-19. Study-level information: COVID-19 samples collected from the United States, Italy and Spain covered acute and convalescent phases. PBMCs, B-cell-depleted T cells, or T cells provided the cDNA or gDNA that made up the material.

The CDR3 contains 11 residues. Deletions cut 3 bases from V and 7 bases from J, with 9 bases between. Germline V gene lookup returns CDR1 DFQATT and CDR2 SNEGSKA (reference sequence). Measured with immunoSEQ multiplex PCR; TCRdb has only the in-frame clones, and not every one. The top ten hold around 2% of the sample, which has 13,000 to 15,000 clones, around 90% seen once. Source material: peripheral blood. The J gene is TRBJ1-2, the V gene TRBV20-1; D not certain. The receptor comes from a woman in her seventies in a cohort sampled during active or convalescent COVID-19. The DNA for the CDR3 is TGCAGTGCTAGTACAGTGGGTGGCTACACCTTC. It yields the protein CSASTVGGYTF.